These 6 T cell receptor beta chains were sequenced from one sample in a study of blood T cell repertoires in COVID-19. The repertoire was sequenced with immunoSEQ multiplex PCR; TCRdb's copy has only in-frame clones and lacks some. The sample has 390,000 or so clones, 80% to 90% seen once. The sequenced material came from PBMCs or T cells enriched from blood (not recorded which). The receptors derive from a woman in her forties or fifties who had recovered from COVID-19.

The chain couples TRBV19 to TRBJ1-2; TRBD1 agrees at 8 bases. With 5 bases clipped from V and 5 bases from J, the junction kept 10 bases outside the gene matches. The CDR3 runs 15 residues. Germline CDR1 LNHDA, CDR2 SQIVND (reference sequence). CDR3 DNA: TGTGCCAGTAGTCCAGCCTCACAGGGGGGGTATGGCTACACCTTC. This codes for CASSPASQGGYGYTF.

This clone has ten or more counts. CDR3: CASSPTGGNTEAFF. CDR3 sequence (DNA): TGTGCCAGCAGTCCGACGGGTGGAAACACTGAAGCTTTCTTT. This chain joins TRBV6-6 and TRBJ1-1; no firm D call. Germline V gene data show CDR1 as MNHNY and CDR2 as SVGAGI (reference sequence). The CDR3 spans 14 residues. Trimming took off 5 bases at V and 2 bases at J, with 12 bases between the two ends.

The chain links TRBV4-2 to TRBJ2-3, with 9 bases aligning to TRBD2. J lost 4 bases, V lost 2 bases, and 4 bases had no gene match. Germline V gene sequence: CDR1 LGHNA, CDR2 YNFKEQ. CDR3 size: 15 residues. The CDR3 spells CASSQRLADADTQYF. In DNA, the CDR3 is TGTGCCAGCAGCCAAAGACTAGCGGATGCAGATACGCAGTATTTT.

The rearrangement joins TRBV19 to TRBJ1-5; no clear D gene. V gave up 6 bases and J gave up 1 base, with 10 bases separating them. This CDR3 spans 14 amino acids. Germline CDR1 is LNHDA and CDR2 is SQIVND (reference sequence). The CDR3 coding sequence is TGTGCCAGTAGGGTGTCAGGAAGCAATCAGCCCCAGCATTTT. Translation gives CASRVSGSNQPQHF.

The rearrangement joins TRBV3-1 (or the pseudogene TRBV3-2) to TRBJ1-2; D is unclear. This CDR3 is 13 amino acids long. CDR1 and CDR2 from the germline V gene are LGHDT and YNNKEL (reference sequence). V was shortened by 6 bases and J by 2 bases, with 10 bases between the two germline ends. This CDR3 is CASRRGGNYGYTF. The CDR3 DNA follows: TGTGCCAGCAGGCGGGGAGGGAACTATGGCTACACCTTC.

V usage is TRBV27 and J usage is TRBJ2-2; tentative D call: TRBD1 (5 bases). The CDR3 has 15 residues. V dropped 6 bases and J dropped 5 bases, with 16 bases sitting between them. Germline CDR1 MNHEY, CDR2 SMNVEV (reference sequence). CDR3 DNA: TGTGCCAGCAGGGGGCGGTCAGGGCGAACCGGGGAGCTGTTTTTT. It translates to CASRGRSGRTGELFF.